The clone carrying this T cell receptor beta chain was found many times. Its target is unknown. V shed 4 bases and J shed 2 bases, with 21 bases lying between them. CDR1 and CDR2 from the germline V gene are DFQATT and SNEGSKA (reference sequence). CDR3 size: 17 residues. This entry belongs to a study of neurological immune-mediated disorders. Time point meaning: longitudinal time-point 2. Study results and caveats: CDR3 amino acid sequences of expanded clones were not shared across subjects, a result suggesting private repertoires in all groups. In HTLV-1-associated myelopathy, TCR clonal expansion was greatest, and in multiple sclerosis it was least, below healthy controls.

MiXCR, applied by TCRdb to the 5' RACE reads, yields one record per CDR3 protein. The table has some 87,000 distinct CDR3 sequences, about 12% seen once. The chain uses TRBV20-1 and TRBJ1-5; the D gene is possibly TRBD1 (6 bases). This TCR was sampled from a female donor with HTLV-1-associated myelopathy (HAM/TSP). Sequences were obtained from PBMCs. CDR3 nucleotides: TGCAGTGCTACACTCTTTACGGGGGGCCTTGGCAATCAGCCCCAGCATTTT. Amino acid sequence: CSATLFTGGLGNQPQHF.